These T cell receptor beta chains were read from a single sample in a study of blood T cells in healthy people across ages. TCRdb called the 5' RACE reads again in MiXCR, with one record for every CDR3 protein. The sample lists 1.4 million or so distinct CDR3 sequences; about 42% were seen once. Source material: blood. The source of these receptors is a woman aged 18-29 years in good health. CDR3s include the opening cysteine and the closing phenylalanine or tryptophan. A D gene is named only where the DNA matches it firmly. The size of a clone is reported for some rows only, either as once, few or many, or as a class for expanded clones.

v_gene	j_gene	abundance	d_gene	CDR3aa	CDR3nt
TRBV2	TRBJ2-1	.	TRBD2	CASNSGGENEQFF	TGTGCCAGCAACAGCGGGGGGGAGAATGAGCAGTTCTTC
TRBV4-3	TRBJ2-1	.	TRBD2	CACSQGPGLAGNEQFF	TGCGCCTGCAGCCAAGGTCCGGGACTAGCAGGCAATGAGCAGTTCTTC
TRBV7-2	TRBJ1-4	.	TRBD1	CASSLFGTVDEKLFF	TGTGCCAGCAGCTTATTTGGGACAGTCGATGAAAAACTGTTTTTT
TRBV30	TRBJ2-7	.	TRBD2	CAWSGASGIYEQYF	TGTGCCTGGAGTGGGGCTAGCGGGATTTACGAGCAGTACTTC
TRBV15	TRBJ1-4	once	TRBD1	CATSTLAAGTEKEKLFF	TGTGCCACCAGCACCCTGGCTGCCGGGACAGAGAAGGAAAAACTGTTTTTT
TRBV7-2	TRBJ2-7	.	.	CASSRQEGYEQYF	TGTGCCAGCAGCCGACAGGAGGGGTACGAGCAGTACTTC
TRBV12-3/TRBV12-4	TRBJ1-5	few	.	CASSWQPNQPQHF	TGTGCCAGCAGTTGGCAGCCCAATCAGCCCCAGCATTTT
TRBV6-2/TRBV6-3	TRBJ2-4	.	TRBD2	CASQGVAGILAKNIQYF	TGTGCCAGCCAAGGGGTAGCGGGAATCCTAGCCAAAAACATTCAGTACTTC
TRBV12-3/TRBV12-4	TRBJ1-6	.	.	CASSLSVGSPLHF	TGTGCCAGCAGTTTGAGTGTAGGATCACCCCTCCACTTT
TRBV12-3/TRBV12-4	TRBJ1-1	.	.	CASSRPELGLEDTEAFF	TGTGCCAGCAGCCGCCCCGAGTTGGGGTTGGAGGACACTGAAGCTTTCTTT
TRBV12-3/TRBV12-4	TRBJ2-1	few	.	CASGSFWGRLINEQFF	TGTGCCAGCGGCTCCTTTTGGGGGCGGCTAATCAATGAGCAGTTCTTC
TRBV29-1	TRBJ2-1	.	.	CSVVPKLGEQFF	TGCAGCGTTGTTCCTAAGCTAGGCGAGCAGTTCTTC
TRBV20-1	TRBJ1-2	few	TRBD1	CSARRTGGDYGYTF	TGCAGTGCTAGACGGACAGGGGGGGATTATGGCTACACCTTC
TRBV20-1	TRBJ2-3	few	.	CSARDAVGTQYF	TGCAGTGCTAGAGATGCGGTTGGTACGCAGTATTTT